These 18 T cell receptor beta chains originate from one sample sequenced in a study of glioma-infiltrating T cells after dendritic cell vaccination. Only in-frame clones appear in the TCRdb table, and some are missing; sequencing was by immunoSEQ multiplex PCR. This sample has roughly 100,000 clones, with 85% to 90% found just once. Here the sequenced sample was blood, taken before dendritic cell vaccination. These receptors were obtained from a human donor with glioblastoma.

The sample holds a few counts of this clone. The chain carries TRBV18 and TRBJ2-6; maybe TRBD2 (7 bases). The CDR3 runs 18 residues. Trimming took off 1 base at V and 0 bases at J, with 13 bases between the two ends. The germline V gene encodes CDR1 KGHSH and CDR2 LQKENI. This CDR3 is CASSPLQGGISGANVLTF. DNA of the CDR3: TGTGCCAGCTCACCACTACAGGGAGGGATCTCTGGGGCCAACGTCCTGACTTTC.

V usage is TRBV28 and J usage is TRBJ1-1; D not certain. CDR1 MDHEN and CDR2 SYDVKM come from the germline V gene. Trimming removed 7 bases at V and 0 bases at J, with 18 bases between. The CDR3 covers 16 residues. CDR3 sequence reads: CASKISVNLLNTEAFF. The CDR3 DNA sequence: TGTGCCAGCAAAATTAGCGTTAACCTCCTGAACACTGAAGCTTTCTTT.

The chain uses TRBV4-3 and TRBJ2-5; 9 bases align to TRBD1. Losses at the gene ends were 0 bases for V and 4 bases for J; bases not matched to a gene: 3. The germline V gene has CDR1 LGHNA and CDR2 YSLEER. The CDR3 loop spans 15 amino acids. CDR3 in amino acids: CASSQEGQGGETQYF. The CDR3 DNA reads TGCGCCAGCAGCCAAGAGGGACAGGGAGGAGAGACCCAGTACTTC.

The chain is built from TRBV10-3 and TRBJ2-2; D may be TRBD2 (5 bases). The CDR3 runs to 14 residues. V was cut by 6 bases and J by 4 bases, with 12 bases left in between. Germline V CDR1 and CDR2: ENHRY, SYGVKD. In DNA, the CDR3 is TGTGCCATCAGGGAGGTACCGAGCACCGGGGAGCTGTTTTTT. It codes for CAIREVPSTGELFF.

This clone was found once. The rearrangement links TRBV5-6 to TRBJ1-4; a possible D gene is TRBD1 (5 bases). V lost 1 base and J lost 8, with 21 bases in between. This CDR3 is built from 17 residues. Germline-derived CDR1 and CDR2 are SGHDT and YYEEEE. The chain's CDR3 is CASSLSGRVRVEEKLFF. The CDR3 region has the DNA TGTGCCAGCAGCTTGAGTGGCAGGGTAAGAGTTGAAGAAAAACTGTTTTTT.

This CDR3 is CASSYLGGPNPDTQYF. For the CDR3, the DNA is TGTGCCAGCAGTTACCTTGGGGGCCCAAACCCAGATACGCAGTATTTT. The chain couples TRBV6-6 to TRBJ2-3, with D possibly TRBD1 on 6 matching bases. The V gene lost 2 bases and the J gene lost 4 bases, with 16 bases spanning the gap. Germline V CDR1 and CDR2: MNHNY, SVGAGI (reference sequence). The CDR3 length is 16 residues.

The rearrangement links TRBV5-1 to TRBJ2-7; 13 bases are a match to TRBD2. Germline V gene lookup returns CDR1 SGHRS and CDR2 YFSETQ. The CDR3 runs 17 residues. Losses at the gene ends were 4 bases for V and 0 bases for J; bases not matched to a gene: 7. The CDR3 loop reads CASSHGLAGAASYEQYF. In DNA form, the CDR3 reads TGCGCCAGCAGCCACGGACTAGCGGGGGCCGCCTCCTACGAGCAGTACTTC.

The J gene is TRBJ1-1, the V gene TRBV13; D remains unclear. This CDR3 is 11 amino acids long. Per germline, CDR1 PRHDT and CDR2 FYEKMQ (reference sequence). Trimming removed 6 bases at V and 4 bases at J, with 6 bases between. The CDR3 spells CASSVSTEAFF. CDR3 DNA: TGTGCCAGCAGTGTGAGCACTGAAGCTTTCTTT.

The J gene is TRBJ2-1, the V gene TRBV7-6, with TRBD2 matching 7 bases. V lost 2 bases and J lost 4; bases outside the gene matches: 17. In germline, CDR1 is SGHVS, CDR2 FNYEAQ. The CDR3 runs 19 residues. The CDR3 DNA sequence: TGTGCCAGCAGCTTAACCACCCCCGGGACGGGAGGTCGGTACAATGAGCAGTTCTTC. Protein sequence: CASSLTTPGTGGRYNEQFF. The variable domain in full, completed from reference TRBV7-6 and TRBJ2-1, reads GAGVSQSPRYKVTKRGQDVALRCDPISGHVSLYWYRQALGQGPEFLTYFNYEAQQDKSGLPNDRFSAERPEGSISTLTIQRTEQRDSAMYRCASSLTTPGTGGRYNEQFFGPGTRLTVL.

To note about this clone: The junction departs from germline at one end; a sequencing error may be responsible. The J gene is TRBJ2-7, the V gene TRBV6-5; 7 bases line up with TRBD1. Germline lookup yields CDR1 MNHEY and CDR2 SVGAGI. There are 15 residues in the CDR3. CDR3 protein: CASSPDRARSYERYF. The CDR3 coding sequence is TGTGCCAGCAGTCCCGACAGGGCCCGCTCCTACGAGCGGTACTTC.

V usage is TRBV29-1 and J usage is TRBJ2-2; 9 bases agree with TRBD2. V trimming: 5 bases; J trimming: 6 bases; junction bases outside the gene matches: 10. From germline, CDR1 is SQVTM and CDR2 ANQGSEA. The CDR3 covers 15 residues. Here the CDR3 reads CSVHSQREAPGELFF. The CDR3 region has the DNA TGCAGCGTTCATAGTCAGCGGGAGGCCCCCGGGGAGCTGTTTTTT.

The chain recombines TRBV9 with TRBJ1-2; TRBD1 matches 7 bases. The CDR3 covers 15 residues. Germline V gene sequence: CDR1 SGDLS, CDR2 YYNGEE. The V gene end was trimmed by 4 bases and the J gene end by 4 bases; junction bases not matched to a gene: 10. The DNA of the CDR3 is TGTGCCAGCAGCTCAGATACAGGGGCCCTCTATGGCTACACCTTC. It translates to CASSSDTGALYGYTF. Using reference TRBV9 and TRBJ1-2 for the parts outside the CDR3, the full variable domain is DSGVTQTPKHLITATGQRVTLRCSPRSGDLSVYWYQQSLDQGLQFLIQYYNGEERAKGNILERFSAQQFPDLHSELNLSSLELGDSALYFCASSSDTGALYGYTFGSGTRLTVV.

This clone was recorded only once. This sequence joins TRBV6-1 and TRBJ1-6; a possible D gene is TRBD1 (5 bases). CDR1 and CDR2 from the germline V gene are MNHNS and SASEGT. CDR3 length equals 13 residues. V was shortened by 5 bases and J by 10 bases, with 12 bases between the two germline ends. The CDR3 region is CASSTTGYSPLHF. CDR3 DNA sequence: TGTGCCAGCAGTACAACAGGTTACTCACCCCTCCACTTT.

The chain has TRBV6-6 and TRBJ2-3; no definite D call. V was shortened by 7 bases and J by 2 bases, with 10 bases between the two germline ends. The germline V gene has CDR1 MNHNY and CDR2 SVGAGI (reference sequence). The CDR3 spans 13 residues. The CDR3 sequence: CASTPRNTDTQYF. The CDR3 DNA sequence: TGTGCCAGCACCCCGAGAAACACAGATACGCAGTATTTT.

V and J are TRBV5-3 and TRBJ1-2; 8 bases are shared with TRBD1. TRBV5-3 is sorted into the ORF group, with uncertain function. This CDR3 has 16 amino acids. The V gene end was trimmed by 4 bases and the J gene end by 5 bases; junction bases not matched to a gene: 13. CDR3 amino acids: CARSPPGGEGCYGYTF. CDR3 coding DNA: TGTGCCAGAAGCCCGCCAGGGGGCGAAGGTTGTTATGGCTACACCTTC.

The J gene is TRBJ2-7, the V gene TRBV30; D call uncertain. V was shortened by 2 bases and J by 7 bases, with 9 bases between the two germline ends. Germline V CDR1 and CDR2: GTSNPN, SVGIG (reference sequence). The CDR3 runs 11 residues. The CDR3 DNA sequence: TGTGCCTGGAGTAGCCAGCGTGAGCAGTACTTC. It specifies CAWSSQREQYF.

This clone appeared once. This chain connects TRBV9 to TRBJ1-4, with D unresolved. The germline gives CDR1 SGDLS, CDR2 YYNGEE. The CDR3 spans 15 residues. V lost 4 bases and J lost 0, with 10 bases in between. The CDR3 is CASSPAQTTNEKLFF. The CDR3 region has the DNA TGTGCCAGCAGCCCAGCGCAGACAACTAATGAAAAACTGTTTTTT.

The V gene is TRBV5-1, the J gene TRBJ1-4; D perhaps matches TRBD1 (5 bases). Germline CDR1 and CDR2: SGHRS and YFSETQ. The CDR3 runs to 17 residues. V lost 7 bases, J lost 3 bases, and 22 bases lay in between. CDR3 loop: CASRVGAPAVSNEKLFF. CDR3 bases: TGCGCCAGCCGCGTAGGGGCGCCGGCCGTGTCTAATGAAAAACTGTTTTTT. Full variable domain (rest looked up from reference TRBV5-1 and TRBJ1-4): KAGVTQTPRYLIKTRGQQVTLSCSPISGHRSVSWYQQTPGQGLQFLFEYFSETQRNKGNFPGRFSGRQFSNSRSEMNVSTLELGDSALYLCASRVGAPAVSNEKLFFGSGTQLSVL.